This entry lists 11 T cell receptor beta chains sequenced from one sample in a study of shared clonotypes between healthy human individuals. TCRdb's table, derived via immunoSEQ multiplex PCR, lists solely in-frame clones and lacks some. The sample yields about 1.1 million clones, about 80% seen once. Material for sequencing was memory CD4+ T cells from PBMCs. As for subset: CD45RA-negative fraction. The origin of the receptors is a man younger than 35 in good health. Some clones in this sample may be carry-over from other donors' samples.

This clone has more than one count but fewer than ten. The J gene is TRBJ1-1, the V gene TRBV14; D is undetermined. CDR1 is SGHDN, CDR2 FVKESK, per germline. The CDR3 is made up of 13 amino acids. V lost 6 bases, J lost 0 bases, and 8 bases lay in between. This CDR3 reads CASSSGMNTEAFF. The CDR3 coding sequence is TGTGCCAGCAGTTCCGGGATGAACACTGAAGCTTTCTTT.

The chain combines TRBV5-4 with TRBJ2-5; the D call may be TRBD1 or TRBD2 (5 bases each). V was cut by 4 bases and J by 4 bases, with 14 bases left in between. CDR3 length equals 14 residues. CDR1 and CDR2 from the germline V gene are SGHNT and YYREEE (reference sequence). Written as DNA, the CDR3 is TGTGCCAGCAGCAGAAGGGGCGGGCTAGAGACCCAGTACTTC. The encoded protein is CASSRRGGLETQYF.

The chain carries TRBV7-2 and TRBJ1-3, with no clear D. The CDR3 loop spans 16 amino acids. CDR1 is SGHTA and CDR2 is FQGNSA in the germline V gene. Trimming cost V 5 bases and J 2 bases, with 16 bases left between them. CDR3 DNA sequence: TGTGCCAGCAGCCCCCGGGAAGGGAGCGCTGGAAACACCATATATTTT. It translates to CASSPREGSAGNTIYF. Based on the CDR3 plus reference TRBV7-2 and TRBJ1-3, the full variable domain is GAGVSQSPSNKVTEKGKDVELRCDPISGHTALYWYRQSLGQGLEFLIYFQGNSAPDKSGLPSDRFSAERTGGSVSTLTIQRTQQEDSAVYLCASSPREGSAGNTIYFGEGSWLTVV.

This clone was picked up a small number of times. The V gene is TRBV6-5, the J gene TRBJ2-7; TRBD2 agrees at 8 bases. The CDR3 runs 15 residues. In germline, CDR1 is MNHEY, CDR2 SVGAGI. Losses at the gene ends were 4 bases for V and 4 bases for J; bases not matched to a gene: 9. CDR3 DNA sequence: TGTGCCAGCAGTTCAAATCCGGGACTAGGGTACGAGCAGTACTTC. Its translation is CASSSNPGLGYEQYF.

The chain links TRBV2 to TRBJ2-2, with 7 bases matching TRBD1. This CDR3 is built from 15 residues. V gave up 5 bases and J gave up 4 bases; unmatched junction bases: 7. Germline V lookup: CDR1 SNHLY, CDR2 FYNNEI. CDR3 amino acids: CASSRNPGGTGELFF. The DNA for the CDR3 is TGTGCCAGCAGTAGGAATCCAGGGGGCACCGGGGAGCTGTTTTTT.

The CDR3 region has the DNA TGTGCCAGCAGCTTGTTGGTTGCGGCTCAAGAGACCCAGTACTTC. Protein: CASSLLVAAQETQYF. J is TRBJ2-5 and V is TRBV5-6; unclear D gene. CDR3 length: 15 residues. Germline CDR1 is SGHDT and CDR2 is YYEEEE. V gave up 1 base and J gave up 2 bases, with 12 bases separating them.

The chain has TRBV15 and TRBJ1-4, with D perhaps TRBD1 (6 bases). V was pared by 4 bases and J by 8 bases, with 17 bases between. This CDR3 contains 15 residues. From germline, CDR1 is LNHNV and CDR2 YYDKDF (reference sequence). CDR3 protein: CATSTRGGGPEKLFF. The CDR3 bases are TGTGCCACCAGCACAAGGGGAGGGGGTCCAGAAAAACTGTTTTTT.

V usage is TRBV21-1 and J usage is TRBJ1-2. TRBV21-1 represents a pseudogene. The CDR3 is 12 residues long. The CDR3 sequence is CASSWIGKGYTF. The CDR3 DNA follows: TGTGCCAGCAGTTGGATAGGGAAAGGCTACACCTTC.

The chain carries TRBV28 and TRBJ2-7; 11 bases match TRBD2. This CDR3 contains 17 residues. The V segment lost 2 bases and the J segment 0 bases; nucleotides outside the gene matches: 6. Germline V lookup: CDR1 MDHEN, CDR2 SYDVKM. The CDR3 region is CASSLLRLAGFSYEQYF. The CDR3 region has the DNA TGTGCCAGCAGTTTACTCCGACTAGCGGGATTCTCCTACGAGCAGTACTTC.

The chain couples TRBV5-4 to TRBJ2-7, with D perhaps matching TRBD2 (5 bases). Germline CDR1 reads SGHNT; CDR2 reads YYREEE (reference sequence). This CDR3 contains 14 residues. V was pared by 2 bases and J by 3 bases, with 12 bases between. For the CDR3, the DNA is TGTGCCAGCAGCTTAGGGCGGGCTAACTACGAGCAGTACTTC. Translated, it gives CASSLGRANYEQYF.

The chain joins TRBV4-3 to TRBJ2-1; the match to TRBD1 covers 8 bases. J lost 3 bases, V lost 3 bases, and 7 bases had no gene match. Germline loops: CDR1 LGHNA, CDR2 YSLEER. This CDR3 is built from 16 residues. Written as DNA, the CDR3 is TGCGCCAGCAGCCAGGCCGGACAGGGATACTACAATGAGCAGTTCTTC. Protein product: CASSQAGQGYYNEQFF.